A selection of T cell receptor beta chains follows, all from one sample in a study of shared clonotypes between healthy human individuals. Generated by immunoSEQ multiplex PCR, the TCRdb table keeps only in-frame clones and is missing some. The data hold approximately 500,000 clones, with around 73% observed a single time. Sequencing was carried out using PBMCs. The source of these receptors is a woman aged 40 to 49 in good health. Some clones in this sample may be carry-over from other donors' samples. CDR3s include the opening cysteine and the closing phenylalanine or tryptophan. The D gene is left open where the match is weak. Rows give clone size only sometimes, using once, few, many, or a class for an expanded clone.

CDR3 DNA	CDR3 protein	clone size	D gene	V gene	J gene
TGTGCCAGCAGCGGAAGATTGGGAAGCTCCTACGAGCAGTACTTC	CASSGRLGSSYEQYF	NA	NA	TRBV7-8	TRBJ2-7
TGTGCCATCAGTGAGTCCCAGCCGGGGTTCGGAGATACGCAGTATTTT	CAISESQPGFGDTQYF	NA	NA	TRBV10-3	TRBJ2-3
TGTGCCAGCCCCCCAGGGAGGGTCGAGACCGGGGAGCTGTTTTTT	CASPPGRVETGELFF	NA	TRBD2	TRBV28	TRBJ2-2
TGTGCCAGCAGCTTAGAGCGGGATGGTGTTACGCAGTATTTT	CASSLERDGVTQYF	many	TRBD2	TRBV7-9	TRBJ2-3
TGTGCCAGCAGCCATCCCTTTAACTATGGCTACACCTTC	CASSHPFNYGYTF	NA	NA	TRBV5-5	TRBJ1-2
TGTGCCAGCAGCTTAGCCGGGGGACGAGACAATGAGCAGTTCTTC	CASSLAGGRDNEQFF	NA	NA	TRBV11-2	TRBJ2-1
TGTGCCAGCTCACCGGGGGGAGACTCCTACGAGCAGTACTTC	CASSPGGDSYEQYF	NA	NA	TRBV18	TRBJ2-7
TGCGCCAGCAGCCGGTCGGGACAGACAACAGATACGCAGTATTTT	CASSRSGQTTDTQYF	NA	TRBD1	TRBV5-1	TRBJ2-3
TGTGCCAGCAGCTCCCGGGAGGGTTCAGAGACCCAGTACTTC	CASSSREGSETQYF	NA	TRBD2	TRBV9	TRBJ2-5
TGTGCCAGCTCACCATTACGGCGTGGGGACCACGAGCAGTACTTC	CASSPLRRGDHEQYF	once	NA	TRBV18	TRBJ2-7
TGTGCCAGCAGGTCTGCGTGGGCAGGGACTTACTACGAGCAGTACTTC	CASRSAWAGTYYEQYF	NA	NA	TRBV28	TRBJ2-7
TGTGCCAGCAGTGAAGCCCAGGTCGCGGGGGGAGAAGAGACCCAGTACTTC	CASSEAQVAGGEETQYF	NA	TRBD2	TRBV25-1	TRBJ2-5
TGTGCCAGCTCACCCTCGGTAGGGGCTAGCAATCAGCCCCAGCATTTT	CASSPSVGASNQPQHF	NA	NA	TRBV18	TRBJ1-5
TGTGCCAGCAGCTTATCACGGGCCGGTCTCGAGCAGTACTTC	CASSLSRAGLEQYF	NA	NA	TRBV11-1	TRBJ2-7
TGCGCCAGCAGCTTAGACCCCAGCTCCTACGAGCAGTACTTC	CASSLDPSSYEQYF	NA	NA	TRBV5-1	TRBJ2-7
TGTGCCAGCAGCCCAGGGTACCAAGAGACCCAGTACTTC	CASSPGYQETQYF	NA	NA	TRBV7-3	TRBJ2-5
TGTGCCAGTAGACCACAGGGGGCTATCGATCAGCCCCAGCATTTT	CASRPQGAIDQPQHF	NA	TRBD1	TRBV19	TRBJ1-5
TGTGCCAGCTGGGGGGGATCTGGGGCCAACGTCCTGACTTTC	CASWGGSGANVLTF	NA	TRBD2	TRBV6-5	TRBJ2-6
TGTGCCAGCCACCGGGACGCACCCTACGAGCAGTACTTC	CASHRDAPYEQYF	NA	NA	TRBV28	TRBJ2-7